These 16 T cell receptor beta chains were sequenced from one sample in a study of T cells in women clearing cervical HPV infection. Sequenced by immunoSEQ multiplex PCR; TCRdb stores in-frame clones only, minus some. The sample holds around 31,000 clones. Sequences were obtained from blood buffy coat. Every receptor here comes from a woman aged 18 to 75 with a cervical HPV16 infection that either progressed to CIN3+ or cleared (not recorded which).

For this clone: The read is 3 residues too short to cover the CDR3 end, so that end is filled in from the germline J gene. This chain connects TRBV5-4 to TRBJ2-1; 10 nucleotides align to TRBD2. V dropped 1 base and J dropped 8; count of bases not matched to a gene: 9. In germline, CDR1 is SGHNT, CDR2 YYREEE (reference sequence). The CDR3 extends over 16 amino acids. The CDR3 sequence is CASSLFLAGVGDEQFF. CDR3 DNA, as far as it was read: TGTGCCAGCAGCTTGTTCCTAGCGGGAGTAGGGGATGAG.

Turning to this clone: The CDR3 is cut off 3 residues early in the read; its end comes from the germline J gene. The rearrangement joins TRBV20-1 to TRBJ1-5, with TRBD1 as a possible D gene (6 bases). CDR1 and CDR2 (germline): DFQATT, SNEGSKA (reference sequence). The CDR3 loop spans 16 amino acids. The V gene lost 2 bases and the J gene lost 5 bases, with 19 bases spanning the gap. The CDR3 bases that were read are TGCAGTGCTAGAACCCCGTACCGGGACAATGATCAGCCC. Protein: CSARTPYRDNDQP. The entire CDR3 is CSARTPYRDNDQPQHF.

As for this clone: Mismatch with germline at one junction end may stem from a read error. Sequencing ends 3 residues short of the CDR3 end; the germline J gene provides the rest. In the same sample, other DNA sequences code for this CDR3. V gene TRBV5-6 combines with J gene TRBJ1-3; TRBD1 is a possible D gene (5 bases). The CDR3 covers 15 residues. From germline, CDR1 is SGHDT and CDR2 YYEEEE. This CDR3 is CASSAGGPSRNTIYF. The part of the CDR3 DNA that was read is TGTGCCAGCAGCGCCGGGGGTCCCTCTCGAAACACT.

For this clone: The CDR3 goes on 3 residues after the read ends, and that part is filled in from the germline J gene. The rearrangement joins TRBV4-1 to TRBJ1-6; no firm D call. This CDR3 comprises 14 residues. Trimming stripped 0 bases from V and 12 bases from J, with 12 bases between. Germline lookup yields CDR1 MGHRA and CDR2 YSYEKL. The part of the CDR3 DNA that was read is TGCGCCAGCAGCCAAGAGAACCGGGTTTTACCC. Protein: CASSQENRVLP. The entire CDR3 reads CASSQENRVLPLHF.

Turning to this clone: Read data end 3 residues before the CDR3 end; the end is taken from the germline J gene. The chain links TRBV20-1 to TRBJ1-2, with D tentatively TRBD1 (6 bases). The germline V gene encodes CDR1 DFQATT and CDR2 SNEGSKA (reference sequence). The V end lost 3 bases, the J end lost 0 bases, and 14 bases lay between the germline ends. The CDR3 contains 15 residues. The CDR3 here is CSASPGGRPNYGYTF. The part of the CDR3 DNA that was read is TGCAGTGCTAGCCCCGGGGGGCGGCCTAACTATGGC.

Comment on this clone: Sequencing ends 3 residues short of the CDR3 end; the germline J gene provides the rest. This chain uses TRBV14 with TRBJ1-6, with D possibly being TRBD1 (5 bases). CDR1 is SGHDN, CDR2 FVKESK, per germline. V was trimmed by 7 bases and J by 10 bases, leaving 17 bases between them. The CDR3 is 14 amino acids. CDR3 DNA, as far as it was read: TGTGCCAGCAACAAAGGAAGGGGCGAGTCACCC. It yields the protein CASNKGRGESP. The CDR3, in full, reads CASNKGRGESPLHF.

Concerning this clone: Read data end 3 residues before the CDR3 end; the end is taken from the germline J gene. The J gene is TRBJ2-5, the V gene TRBV20-1; 7 positions agree with TRBD1. This CDR3 spans 15 amino acids. Germline CDR1 DFQATT, CDR2 SNEGSKA (reference sequence). V gave up 2 bases and J gave up 5 bases; unmatched junction bases: 11. CDR3 bases read: TGCAGTGCTAGAAAACCGACAGGGACGGCGGAGACC. As protein: CSARKPTGTAET. Given in full, the CDR3 is CSARKPTGTAETQYF.

About this clone itself: Coverage ceases 3 residues before the CDR3 finishes, and the germline J gene fills in the end. The chain uses TRBV19 and TRBJ2-1; D is undetermined. The CDR3 loop spans 15 amino acids. V was trimmed by 3 bases and J by 1 base, leaving 10 bases between them. Germline V gene data show CDR1 as LNHDA and CDR2 as SQIVND (reference sequence). CDR3 residues: CASSISLSSYNEQFF. The sequenced part of the CDR3 DNA is TGTGCCAGTAGTATTTCTCTTTCTTCCTACAATGAG. The variable domain in full, with the rest retrieved from reference TRBV19 and TRBJ2-1, is DGGITQSPKYLFRKEGQNVTLSCEQNLNHDAMYWYRQDPGQGLRLIYYSQIVNDFQKGDIAEGYSVSREKKESFPLTVTSAQKNPTAFYLCASSISLSSYNEQFFGPGTRLTVL.

Concerning this clone: The observed sequence ends 3 residues before the CDR3 terminus, with the missing tail filled in from the germline J gene. The genes are TRBV7-2 and TRBJ2-1; perhaps TRBD2 as D (5 bases). The CDR3 is made up of 15 amino acids. Germline V gives CDR1 SGHTA, CDR2 FQGNSA. V shed 1 base and J shed 6 bases, with 13 bases lying between them. CDR3 amino acids: CASSLGRAGFNEQFF. CDR3 bases read: TGTGCCAGCAGCTTAGGGCGGGCGGGTTTCAATGAG.

A word on this clone: The read falls 3 residues short of the CDR3 end, and the missing part is taken from the germline J gene. The rearrangement joins TRBV12-3 or TRBV12-4 to TRBJ2-3; TRBD2 matches at 11 bases. J gave up 1 base and V 5 bases, and 5 bases lay outside the gene matches. CDR3 size: 16 residues. Incomplete CDR3 DNA: TGTGCCAGCAGTCCCAGGGGACTAGCGGGCACAGATACG. Residues: CASSPRGLAGTDT. The complete CDR3 sequence is CASSPRGLAGTDTQYF.

In terms of frequency, this clone is medium-sized. The read stops 3 residues short of the end of the CDR3; the missing end is completed from the germline J gene. The chain joins TRBV11-2 to TRBJ2-1; perhaps TRBD2 as D (6 bases). Germline V CDR1 and CDR2: SGHAT, FQNNGV. The CDR3 totals 14 residues. V lost 2 bases to trimming and J lost 9 bases, with 14 bases between them. The sequenced part of the CDR3 DNA is TGTGCCAGCAGCTTATTCGCGGGAAATCGTGAG. Encoded protein: CASSLFAGNRE. The full CDR3 is CASSLFAGNREQFF.

Notes on this clone: The CDR3 end falls 3 residues outside the read, so it is completed with the germline J gene. The gene calls are TRBV20-1 and TRBJ2-1, with D tentatively TRBD2 (6 bases). The CDR3 has 15 amino acids. V lost 6 bases to trimming and J lost 7 bases, with 22 bases between them. Germline V gene lookup returns CDR1 DFQATT and CDR2 SNEGSKA (reference sequence). The sequenced CDR3 bases are TGCAGTGCCAGACTAGGCATCTCCTGGAGGAATGAG. This translates into CSARLGISWRNE. In full, the CDR3 is CSARLGISWRNEQFF.

CDR3: CASSPNPDSGYGYTF. The CDR3 bases that were read are TGTGCCAGCTCACCGAACCCGGACAGTGGCTATGGC. This chain joins TRBV18 and TRBJ1-2; perhaps TRBD1 as D (6 bases). The CDR3 extends 3 residues past the end of the read, so its final part is completed from the germline J gene. The V and J ends lost 3 bases and 4 bases respectively, with 15 bases between them. CDR1 and CDR2 from the germline V gene are KGHSH and LQKENI. The CDR3 length is 15 residues.

As regards this clone: The read comes to an end 3 residues before the CDR3 does, leaving the germline J gene to fill in the end. This chain joins TRBV7-2 and TRBJ2-7; TRBD2 aligns across 11 bases. V dropped 5 bases and J dropped 4; count of bases not matched to a gene: 4. The germline gives CDR1 SGHTA, CDR2 FQGNSA. This CDR3 contains 14 residues. This CDR3 reads CASSISGGDYEQYF. The CDR3 DNA, read in part, is TGTGCCAGCAGCATTAGCGGGGGGGATTACGAG.

On this clone: The CDR3 is cut off 3 residues early in the read; its end comes from the germline J gene. The chain couples TRBV6-2 or TRBV6-3 to TRBJ2-7; 11 positions match TRBD2. The CDR3 has 15 residues. With 7 bases clipped from V and 1 base from J, the junction kept 6 bases outside the gene matches. The germline gives CDR1 MNHEY, CDR2 SVGEGT. Partial CDR3 DNA: TGTGCCAGCACTCAAACTAGCGGGAGATCCTACGAG. The encoded protein is CASTQTSGRSYE. The full CDR3 sequence reads CASTQTSGRSYEQYF.

On this clone itself: From the germline J gene comes the end of the CDR3, since the read stops 3 residues before it. The J gene is TRBJ1-2, the V gene TRBV7-9; a weak D match, TRBD1 (5 bases). This CDR3 comprises 14 residues. Germline CDR1 and CDR2: SEHNR and FQNEAQ (reference sequence). Partial CDR3 DNA: TGTGCCAGCAGCTCAATGGGACTCCCAGGCGAC. Protein sequence: CASSSMGLPGD. The full CDR3 protein reads CASSSMGLPGDYTF.